The text below deals with one T cell receptor beta chain. The CDR3 contains 15 residues. V was clipped by 3 bases and J by 0 bases, with 6 bases between them. CDR1 is LNHDA, CDR2 SQIVND, per germline (reference sequence). The entry originates in a study of blood T cell repertoires in COVID-19. The repertoire was sequenced with immunoSEQ multiplex PCR; TCRdb's copy has only in-frame clones and lacks some. There are approximately 150,000 clones in the sample; approximately 83% occur only once, and around 9.9% lies in the top ten. This TCR came from a man between 65 and 79 years old with active or convalescent COVID-19. The sequencing input was peripheral blood. This chain joins TRBV19 and TRBJ2-6, with unresolved D. The CDR3 bases are TGTGCCAGTAGTATGGCGGCCTCTGGGGCCAACGTCCTGACTTTC. This sequence encodes CASSMAASGANVLTF. Full variable domain (rest looked up from reference TRBV19 and TRBJ2-6): DGGITQSPKYLFRKEGQNVTLSCEQNLNHDAMYWYRQDPGQGLRLIYYSQIVNDFQKGDIAEGYSVSREKKESFPLTVTSAQKNPTAFYLCASSMAASGANVLTFGAGSRLTVL.